The sequence of this T cell receptor (beta chain) was determined in a study of radiation and T cells in renal cell carcinoma. The repertoire was sequenced with immunoSEQ multiplex PCR; TCRdb's copy has only in-frame clones and lacks some. The sample contains around 140,000 clones, roughly 90% of which appear only once. After removal of 5 bases from V and 7 bases from J, the junction contained 9 bases not matched to a gene. Germline lookup yields CDR1 LNHNV and CDR2 YYDKDF (reference sequence). The CDR3 has 14 amino acids. Study-wide results and limits: In blood, top tumor clones expanded by 2 weeks, shrinking by 4.

Comments on this clone: Its antigen remains unknown.

Sample time point: blood 4 weeks post-SBRT, at nephrectomy. The treatment: 15 Gy SBRT to primary tumor, nephrectomy 4 weeks later. Nephrectomy followed 15 Gy stereotactic body radiation by 4 weeks. After SBRT, blood was collected at 2 and 4 weeks, plus baseline. This renal cell carcinoma was of the clear cell type. The origin of this receptor is a woman in her forties or fifties with renal cell carcinoma. The sample consisted of blood, taken from a patient whose treatment included radiotherapy and nephrectomy. V is TRBV15 and J is TRBJ2-7; 9 bases are a match to TRBD1. The chain's CDR3 is CATSWGQGPGEQYF. CDR3 in DNA: TGTGCCACCAGCTGGGGACAGGGTCCGGGAGAGCAGTACTTC.